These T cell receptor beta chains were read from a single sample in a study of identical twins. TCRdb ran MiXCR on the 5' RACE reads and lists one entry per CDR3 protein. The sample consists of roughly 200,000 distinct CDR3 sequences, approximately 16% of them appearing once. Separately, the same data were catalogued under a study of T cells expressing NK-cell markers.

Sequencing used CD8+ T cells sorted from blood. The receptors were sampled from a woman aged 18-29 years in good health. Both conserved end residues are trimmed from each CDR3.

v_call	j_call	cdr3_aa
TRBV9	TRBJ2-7	ASSVGPTSYEQY
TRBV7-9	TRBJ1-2	ASSSTLTGIPYGYT
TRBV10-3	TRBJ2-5	AISHPGKETQY
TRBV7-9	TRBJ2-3	ASSGRTDTQY
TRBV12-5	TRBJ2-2	ASGVEVGGELF
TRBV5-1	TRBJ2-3	ASSPWDQGADTQY
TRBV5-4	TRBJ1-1	ASSLAGPRPIHMGQGLREAEAF
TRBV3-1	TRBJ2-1	ASSQDWGNNEQF
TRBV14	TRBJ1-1	ASSQDPYTEAF
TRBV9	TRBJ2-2	ASSVAKAGFTAGELF
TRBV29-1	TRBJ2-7	SVESSSEQY
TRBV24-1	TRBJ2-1	ATSEKRGPHDEQF
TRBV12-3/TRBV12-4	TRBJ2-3	ASSYPNRADTQY
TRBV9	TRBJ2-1	ASSTPASGSSYNEQF
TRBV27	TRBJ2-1	ASSFSPGLAEQF
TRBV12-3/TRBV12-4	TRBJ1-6	ASSLATGNSPLH
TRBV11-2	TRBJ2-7	ASSLVYRAGLGYYEQY
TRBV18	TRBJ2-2	ASSPSSIGELF